This TCR beta chain was found in a study of long-term antiretroviral therapy in people with HIV. On the study more broadly: It was about a decade before the 2015 immediate-ART recommendation that the earliest samples were taken.

Running of the v3.0 immunoSEQ assay took place at survey level. What sequencing targeted per sample was about 35,000-55,000 T-cell genomes. Assay used: immunoSEQ multiplex PCR; TCRdb lists only in-frame clones, some missing. The data hold about 22,000 clones, with 70% to 85% observed a single time. To note about this clone: What it recognizes is unknown.

Broader study findings: The data indicate that diversity increased after ART but remained below transplant donor controls. Whereas controls had wider CDR3 length ranges, HIV repertoires had narrower ones.

The CDR3 is made up of 14 amino acids. Germline-derived CDR1 and CDR2 are SGHTA and FQGNSA. V was pared by 5 bases and J by 12 bases, with 20 bases between. This clonotype originated in a young man with HIV. The chain has TRBV7-2 and TRBJ2-1; possibly TRBD1 or TRBD2 for D (5 bases each). This material consisted of unsorted PBMCs, taken 0.1 years before starting antiretroviral therapy. The CDR3 region has the DNA TGTGCCAGCAGCCCTACCCGGGACCCCACCTCGCAGTTCTTC. Its translation is CASSPTRDPTSQFF.